This T cell receptor (beta chain) was captured by sequencing in a study of blood T cell repertoires in COVID-19. Study-level information: COVID-19 samples collected from the United States, Italy and Spain covered acute and convalescent phases. T cells, B-cell-depleted T cells, or PBMCs supplied cDNA or gDNA.

Measured with immunoSEQ multiplex PCR; TCRdb has only the in-frame clones, and not every one. The table includes around 100,000 clones, around 90% detected once. The V gene's germline CDR1 is MNHNS and CDR2 SASEGT. This CDR3 has 14 amino acids. V lost 3 bases and J 1 base, leaving 9 bases between the germline ends. The rearrangement links TRBV6-1 to TRBJ1-2; D ambiguous. The sequencing input was peripheral blood. The sequence was obtained from an older woman with acute or convalescent COVID-19. CDR3 DNA sequence: TGTGCCAGCAGTGAGGGCCGGCTTAACTATGGCTACACCTTC. Amino acid sequence: CASSEGRLNYGYTF.